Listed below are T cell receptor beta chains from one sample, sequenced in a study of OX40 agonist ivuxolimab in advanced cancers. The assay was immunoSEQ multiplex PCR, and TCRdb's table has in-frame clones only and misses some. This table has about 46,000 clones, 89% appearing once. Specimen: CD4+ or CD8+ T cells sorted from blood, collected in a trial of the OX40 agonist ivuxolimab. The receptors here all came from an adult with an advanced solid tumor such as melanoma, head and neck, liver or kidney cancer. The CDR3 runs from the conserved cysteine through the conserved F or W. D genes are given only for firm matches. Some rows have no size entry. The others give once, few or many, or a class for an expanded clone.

CDR3aa: CATSTVTTNEKLFF; CDR3nt: TGTGCCACCAGCACGGTAACAACTAATGAAAAACTGTTTTTT; v_gene: TRBV15; j_gene: TRBJ1-4; abundance: .; d_gene: .
CDR3aa: CASSVLKTGELFF; CDR3nt: TGTGCCAGCTCGGTCCTAAAGACCGGGGAGCTGTTTTTT; v_gene: TRBV7-9; j_gene: TRBJ2-2; abundance: .; d_gene: .
CDR3aa: CAWKVRWGALAGELFF; CDR3nt: TGTGCCTGGAAAGTCCGGTGGGGGGCCCTGGCCGGGGAGCTGTTTTTT; v_gene: TRBV30; j_gene: TRBJ2-2; abundance: .; d_gene: .
CDR3aa: CTIRPGLACYEQYF; CDR3nt: TGCACCATTAGACCGGGACTAGCTTGCTACGAGCAGTACTTC; v_gene: TRBV1; j_gene: TRBJ2-7; abundance: .; d_gene: .
CDR3aa: CASGQWALTEAFF; CDR3nt: TGTGCCAGTGGCCAGTGGGCCCTCACTGAAGCTTTCTTT; v_gene: TRBV19; j_gene: TRBJ1-1; abundance: few; d_gene: .
CDR3aa: CASSIGTSPPQHF; CDR3nt: TGTGCCAGTAGTATAGGGACCTCCCCCCCCCAGCATTTT; v_gene: TRBV19; j_gene: TRBJ1-5; abundance: .; d_gene: .
CDR3aa: CASSPTGAQPQHF; CDR3nt: TGTGCCAGCAGTCCAACAGGGGCCCAGCCCCAGCATTTT; v_gene: TRBV9; j_gene: TRBJ1-5; abundance: .; d_gene: TRBD1
CDR3aa: CASSFGSGSNQPQHF; CDR3nt: TGTGCCAGCAGCTTTGGGAGCGGGAGCAATCAGCCCCAGCATTTT; v_gene: TRBV5-6; j_gene: TRBJ1-5; abundance: .; d_gene: .
CDR3aa: CASSYSPGELFF; CDR3nt: TGTGCCAGCAGTTACTCACCCGGGGAGCTGTTTTTT; v_gene: TRBV6-5; j_gene: TRBJ2-2; abundance: .; d_gene: .
CDR3aa: CASSLGQGSYGELFF; CDR3nt: TGTGCCAGCAGCTTGGGACAGGGAAGTTACGGGGAGCTGTTTTTT; v_gene: TRBV7-9; j_gene: TRBJ2-2; abundance: .; d_gene: TRBD1
CDR3aa: CASSLGATPSYEQYF; CDR3nt: TGTGCCAGCAGCTTAGGGGCAACCCCCTCCTACGAGCAGTACTTC; v_gene: TRBV11-2; j_gene: TRBJ2-7; abundance: .; d_gene: .